These 31 T cell receptor beta chains came from one sample sequenced in a study of blood T cell repertoires in COVID-19. Libraries were prepared by immunoSEQ multiplex PCR; TCRdb keeps only in-frame clonotypes and omits some of them. The sample consists of approximately 180,000 clones, approximately 80% of them appearing once. Sequencing was carried out using PBMCs or T cells enriched from blood (not recorded which). The source of these receptors is a woman between 50 and 59 years old who had recovered from COVID-19.

The rearrangement links TRBV18 to TRBJ2-2; D possibly corresponds to TRBD1 (5 bases). Looked up from germline, CDR1 is KGHSH and CDR2 is LQKENI. Trimming shortened V by 0 bases and J by 5 bases, and 10 bases separated the two germline ends. This CDR3 is 15 amino acids long. The DNA of the CDR3 is TGTGCCAGCTCACCACCGAATAGACAGACCGGGGAGCTGTTTTTT. Amino acid sequence: CASSPPNRQTGELFF.

V is TRBV28 and J is TRBJ1-2; possibly TRBD1 for D (5 bases). The CDR3 runs to 14 residues. Between the trimmed V and J ends, which lost 8 bases and 4 bases, there was a span of 17 bases. Germline V CDR1 and CDR2: MDHEN, SYDVKM. The DNA for the CDR3 is TGTGCCAGCGGCCGGGACTCAATTCTCTATGGCTACACCTTC. It codes for CASGRDSILYGYTF.

This clone has only a few counts. V usage is TRBV25-1 and J usage is TRBJ2-1, with D hard to call. From germline, CDR1 is MGHDK and CDR2 SYGVNS. Deletions cut 6 bases from V and 1 base from J, with 10 bases between. This CDR3 spans 14 amino acids. DNA of the CDR3: TGTGCCAGCAGGCTGGGCTCATCCTACAATGAGCAGTTCTTC. Its translation is CASRLGSSYNEQFF.

The chain uses TRBV11-2 and TRBJ2-7; perhaps TRBD2 as D (5 bases). V lost 2 bases and J lost 0, with 11 bases in between. The germline V gene encodes CDR1 SGHAT and CDR2 FQNNGV. This CDR3 has 15 amino acids. CDR3 protein: CASSLSAGSSYEQYF. DNA of the CDR3: TGTGCCAGCAGCTTATCTGCTGGGAGCTCCTACGAGCAGTACTTC.

This clone was counted once. The chain carries TRBV28 and TRBJ2-5, with no clear D. CDR3 size: 10 residues. Between the trimmed V and J ends, which lost 7 bases and 4 bases, there was a span of 4 bases. The germline gives CDR1 MDHEN, CDR2 SYDVKM. The CDR3 region is CASNGETQYF. CDR3 nucleotide sequence: TGTGCCAGCAACGGAGAGACCCAGTACTTC.

This chain joins TRBV5-4 and TRBJ2-7, with 7 bases identical to TRBD2. Losses at the gene ends were 0 bases for V and 3 bases for J; bases not matched to a gene: 15. The CDR3 is made up of 18 amino acids. CDR1 is SGHNT, CDR2 YYREEE, per germline (reference sequence). CDR3 DNA sequence: TGTGCCAGCAGCTTGGATCCTAGCGGCCCGTCCATATTCTACGAGCAGTACTTC. It is translated as CASSLDPSGPSIFYEQYF.

V is TRBV5-1 and J is TRBJ2-7; 9 bases are shared with TRBD2. Germline loops: CDR1 SGHRS, CDR2 YFSETQ. The CDR3 spans 14 residues. V trimming: 2 bases; J trimming: 4 bases; junction bases outside the gene matches: 4. The CDR3 region has the DNA TGCGCCAGCAGCTTTACTAGCGGGCTTTACGAGCAGTACTTC. It yields the protein CASSFTSGLYEQYF.

The gene calls are TRBV7-3 and TRBJ2-3; TRBD2 aligns across 8 bases. Germline CDR1 and CDR2: SGHTA and FQGTGA. The CDR3 has 15 residues. Trimming took 5 bases from V and 0 from J; bases not matched to a gene: 4. The CDR3 bases are TGTGCCAGCAGCCGGGGGGGCGTCAGCACAGATACGCAGTATTTT. Protein product: CASSRGGVSTDTQYF.

The rearrangement links TRBV7-4 to TRBJ1-1, with D perhaps matching TRBD1 (6 bases). V lost 5 bases and J lost 5, with 12 bases in between. The CDR3 has 13 amino acids. Germline V gene sequence: CDR1 SGHVT, CDR2 SQSDAQ. This CDR3 is CASSPKGGTEAFF. CDR3 sequence (DNA): TGTGCCAGCAGCCCCAAGGGGGGGACTGAAGCTTTCTTT.

The chain links TRBV10-3 to TRBJ1-1; tentative D call: TRBD1 (6 bases). Trimming took 6 bases from V and 4 from J, leaving 15 bases between them. The CDR3 is made up of 14 amino acids. Germline CDR1 is ENHRY and CDR2 is SYGVKD. The CDR3 is CAISDDRFLTEAFF. The CDR3, as DNA: TGTGCCATCAGCGACGACAGGTTCCTCACTGAAGCTTTCTTT.

This clone has just a few counts. The V and J genes are TRBV6-2 or TRBV6-3 and TRBJ2-2, with 15 bases lining up with TRBD2. This CDR3 is 16 amino acids long. CDR1 is MNHEY, CDR2 SVGEGT, per germline. J lost 6 bases, V lost 1 base, and 0 bases had no gene match. The chain's CDR3 is CASSYWTSGRAGELFF. CDR3 nucleotide sequence: TGTGCCAGCAGTTACTGGACTAGCGGGAGGGCCGGGGAGCTGTTTTTT.

This chain uses TRBV2 with TRBJ2-3, with 7 bases identical to TRBD2. Germline-derived CDR1 and CDR2 are SNHLY and FYNNEI. The CDR3 runs 14 residues. The J segment lost 5 bases and the V segment lost 4 bases, leaving 6 bases of the junction unmatched. The CDR3 is CASSASVAGDTQYF. CDR3 sequence (DNA): TGTGCCAGCAGTGCCTCGGTAGCGGGAGATACGCAGTATTTT.

This chain links TRBV5-1 with TRBJ2-1; TRBD2 agrees at 8 bases. The CDR3 length is 15 residues. The germline V gene has CDR1 SGHRS and CDR2 YFSETQ. V dropped 4 bases and J dropped 3; count of bases not matched to a gene: 6. The CDR3 DNA reads as TGCGCCAGCAGCATGGTAGCGGGATTCTACAATGAGCAGTTCTTC. Translated: CASSMVAGFYNEQFF.

This clone was found a few times. The chain employs TRBV7-8 and TRBJ2-7; D not certain. Trimming pared 5 bases from V and 1 base from J, leaving 12 bases between. Germline V gene lookup returns CDR1 SGHVS and CDR2 FQNEAQ. The CDR3 length is 14 residues. CDR3 DNA: TGTGCCAGCAGCCGTGGAGCGCAATCCTACGAGCAGTACTTC. It is translated as CASSRGAQSYEQYF.

The sample holds one count of this clone. J is TRBJ1-1 and V is TRBV7-8; 10 bases fit TRBD1. The CDR3 covers 15 residues. The V gene's germline CDR1 is SGHVS and CDR2 FQNEAQ. V gave up 4 bases and J gave up 1 base; unmatched junction bases: 3. The CDR3 spells CASSSRDRGNTEAFF. CDR3 sequence (DNA): TGTGCCAGCAGCTCAAGGGACAGGGGGAACACTGAAGCTTTCTTT. The full variable domain, rest sourced from reference TRBV7-8 and TRBJ1-1, is GAGVSQSPRYKVAKRGQDVALRCDPISGHVSLFWYQQALGQGPEFLTYFQNEAQLDKSGLPSDRFFAERPEGSVSTLKIQRTQQEDSAVYLCASSSRDRGNTEAFFGQGTRLTVV.

The chain couples TRBV23-1 to TRBJ2-1, with D tentatively TRBD1 (6 bases). TRBV23-1 is designated an ORF whose function remains uncertain. Deletions cut 4 bases from V and 3 bases from J, with 16 bases between. CDR3 size: 16 residues. The CDR3 region has the DNA TGCGCCAGCAGTCGCCCTCCGGGACACAACTACAATGAGCAGTTCTTC. This encodes CASSRPPGHNYNEQFF.

This clone was recorded a few times. V and J are TRBV7-2 and TRBJ2-5; TRBD2 might be the D (5 bases). This CDR3 has 14 residues. Looked up from germline, CDR1 is SGHTA and CDR2 is FQGNSA. V lost 4 bases to trimming and J lost 5 bases, with 14 bases between them. The CDR3 is CASSSRVGTETQYF. The CDR3 bases are TGTGCCAGCAGCTCGAGGGTGGGAACGGAGACCCAGTACTTC. The full variable domain, rest sourced from reference TRBV7-2 and TRBJ2-5, is GAGVSQSPSNKVTEKGKDVELRCDPISGHTALYWYRQSLGQGLEFLIYFQGNSAPDKSGLPSDRFSAERTGGSVSTLTIQRTQQEDSAVYLCASSSRVGTETQYFGPGTRLLVL.

V and J are TRBV18 and TRBJ2-2, with 8 bases matching TRBD2. The CDR3 totals 17 residues. Trimming cost V 8 bases and J 1 base; bases outside gene matches: 12. In germline, CDR1 is KGHSH, CDR2 LQKENI. The CDR3 DNA reads as TGTGCCAGCCCTAGACCTGGAACTAGCGGGAACACCGGGGAGCTGTTTTTT. It codes for CASPRPGTSGNTGELFF.

In its sample, this clone was seen a few times. V gene TRBV5-4 combines with J gene TRBJ2-3; no clear D. Trimming removed 4 bases at V and 0 bases at J, with 15 bases between. Germline lookup yields CDR1 SGHNT and CDR2 YYREEE (reference sequence). The CDR3 runs to 16 residues. The CDR3 loop reads CASSPNSLTSTDTQYF. CDR3 in DNA: TGTGCCAGCAGCCCGAACTCTCTTACTAGCACAGATACGCAGTATTTT.

This sequence joins TRBV5-8 and TRBJ1-2, with 7 nucleotides matching TRBD1. This CDR3 is 13 amino acids long. J was trimmed by 6 bases and V by 0 bases; bases with no gene match: 2. Germline lookup yields CDR1 SGHTS and CDR2 YDEGEE. The CDR3, as DNA: TGTGCCAGCAGCTTGGGACAGGGAGATGGCTACACCTTC. Translation: CASSLGQGDGYTF. The full variable domain, with the rest looked up from reference TRBV5-8 and TRBJ1-2, is EAGVTQSPTHLIKTRGQQATLRCSPISGHTSVYWYQQALGLGLQFLLWYDEGEERNRGNFPPRFSGRQFPNYSSELNVNALELEDSALYLCASSLGQGDGYTFGSGTRLTVV.

This clone appeared once. The CDR3 DNA sequence: TGTGCCAGCACGGCGGGAATACCCTCCTACAATGAGCAGTTCTTC. It is translated as CASTAGIPSYNEQFF. V usage is TRBV2 and J usage is TRBJ2-1; D might be TRBD2 (6 bases). V gave up 7 bases and J gave up 0 bases, with 13 bases separating them. This CDR3 contains 15 residues. Germline CDR1 is SNHLY and CDR2 is FYNNEI.

The rearrangement joins TRBV6-5 to TRBJ1-4, with 8 bases fitting TRBD1. CDR1 is MNHEY and CDR2 is SVGAGI in the germline V gene. The CDR3 has 15 amino acids. The V and J ends lost 6 bases and 3 bases, in that order; junction bases with no gene match: 6. The CDR3 sequence: CASSLQGVPNEKLFF. The CDR3 DNA reads TGTGCCAGCAGCCTACAGGGGGTACCTAATGAAAAACTGTTTTTT.

The chain has TRBV10-3 and TRBJ1-5, with D possibly being TRBD1 (5 bases). The CDR3 spans 16 residues. Deletions cut 10 bases from V and 2 bases from J, with 21 bases between. The germline V gene has CDR1 ENHRY and CDR2 SYGVKD. CDR3 DNA: TGTGCCACAAGAGACAGAATAAGGTATGGCAATCAGCCCCAGCATTTT. This gives the protein CATRDRIRYGNQPQHF.

CDR3 sequence: CASSLDHSLQETQYF. The CDR3 DNA follows: TGCGCCAGCAGCTTGGACCACAGCCTCCAAGAGACCCAGTACTTC. The chain joins TRBV5-1 to TRBJ2-5, with D uncertain. Germline V gives CDR1 SGHRS, CDR2 YFSETQ. The CDR3 totals 15 residues. The ends were cut back, 0 bases at V and 1 base at J, with 10 bases in the middle.

The CDR3 DNA reads as TGTGCCAGCAGTTATCGGGATGCTAATTCACCCCTCCACTTT. Protein: CASSYRDANSPLHF. V gene TRBV5-5 combines with J gene TRBJ1-6; no reliable D call. The CDR3 extends over 14 amino acids. Between the trimmed V and J ends, which lost 5 bases and 6 bases, there was a span of 12 bases. Looked up from germline, CDR1 is SGHKS and CDR2 is YYEKEE (reference sequence). The full variable domain, completed using reference TRBV5-5 and TRBJ1-6, is DAGVTQSPTHLIKTRGQQVTLRCSPISGHKSVSWYQQVLGQGPQFIFQYYEKEERGRGNFPDRFSARQFPNYSSELNVNALLLGDSALYLCASSYRDANSPLHFGNGTRLTVT.

V gene TRBV7-9 combines with J gene TRBJ1-2, with 7 positions matching TRBD1. The trim removed 4 bases at V and 4 bases at J, leaving 21 bases unmatched. Germline lookup yields CDR1 SEHNR and CDR2 FQNEAQ (reference sequence). The CDR3 has 19 amino acids. The CDR3 sequence: CASSSPNRDSGAGPYGYTF. The CDR3 DNA reads as TGTGCCAGCAGCTCCCCAAACCGGGACAGTGGCGCCGGTCCCTATGGCTACACCTTC.

The rearrangement links TRBV19 to TRBJ2-3; D might be TRBD2 (5 bases). Germline-derived CDR1 and CDR2 are LNHDA and SQIVND (reference sequence). The CDR3 runs 15 residues. Trimming removed 4 bases from V and 0 bases from J, with 11 bases in between. The CDR3 DNA reads TGTGCCAGTAGTACCCGGACTGCTAGCACAGATACGCAGTATTTT. This sequence encodes CASSTRTASTDTQYF.

This rearrangement joins TRBV7-3 to TRBJ2-1; possible D gene TRBD1, 5 bases. The V gene lost 2 bases and the J gene lost 6 bases, with 17 bases spanning the gap. The CDR3 is 16 residues long. CDR1 SGHTA and CDR2 FQGTGA come from the germline V gene. The DNA for the CDR3 is TGTGCCAGCAGCTTAGGGGCCGGACCATCGGTCAATGAGCAGTTCTTC. Translation gives CASSLGAGPSVNEQFF.

This clone has just one count. The genes are TRBV28 and TRBJ1-5; D might be TRBD1 (6 bases). Germline V gene sequence: CDR1 MDHEN, CDR2 SYDVKM. The ends were cut back, 3 bases at V and 2 bases at J, with 11 bases in the middle. This CDR3 has 15 amino acids. This CDR3 is CASSLAGARNQPQHF. The CDR3 bases are TGTGCCAGCAGTTTGGCAGGGGCTCGCAATCAGCCCCAGCATTTT.

The rearrangement uses TRBV6-2 or TRBV6-3 and TRBJ2-5; 10 bases line up with TRBD2. Germline CDR1 reads MNHEY; CDR2 reads SVGEGT. Unmatched junction bases numbered 8, after V lost 3 bases and J lost 4 bases. The length of the CDR3 is 16 residues. This CDR3 reads CASSYRGTSVRETQYF. The CDR3 DNA follows: TGTGCCAGCAGTTATCGTGGGACTAGCGTTCGAGAGACCCAGTACTTC.

The genes are TRBV7-2 and TRBJ1-1, with 7 bases matching TRBD1. Germline V gives CDR1 SGHTA, CDR2 FQGNSA. The CDR3 totals 13 residues. The trim removed 3 bases at V and 4 bases at J, leaving 2 bases unmatched. For the CDR3, the DNA is TGTGCCAGCAGCTTCCCAGGGGGCACTGAAGCTTTCTTT. Translated, it gives CASSFPGGTEAFF.